The TCR beta chain under discussion was sequenced for a study of cytomegalovirus exposure and HLA in healthy donors. This clone was detected only a few times. PCR used 60 Vbeta primers and 13 Jbeta primers. Only in-frame clones appear in the TCRdb table, and some are missing; sequencing was by immunoSEQ multiplex PCR. The sample consists of roughly 240,000 clones, just under 80% of them appearing once. The sample taken for sequencing was PBMCs. This TCR derives from a boy younger than 18 in good health and CMV-seronegative.

DNA for the CDR3: TGCGCCAGCAGCCAAGCGAGGGTCAATGAGCAGTTCTTC. This sequence encodes CASSQARVNEQFF. The rearrangement joins TRBV4-1 to TRBJ2-1, with D possibly matching TRBD2 (5 bases). The CDR3 loop spans 13 amino acids. The germline V and J ends were trimmed by 1 base and 6 bases, with 7 bases remaining between them. Germline CDR1 reads MGHRA; CDR2 reads YSYEKL.